This TCR beta chain was obtained from a study of blood T cell repertoires in COVID-19. As for the study in general: The cDNA or gDNA used as material had been derived from T cells, B-cell-depleted T cells, or PBMCs.

Recovered participants had two consecutive negative NP/OP PCR tests, healthcare professional clearance, or symptom resolution. In the study's own analysis: Reference gene primer amplification yielded estimated nucleated cell counts. Assay used: immunoSEQ multiplex PCR; TCRdb lists only in-frame clones, some missing. The V and J calls and clone size are taken from that table; D and trimming were inferred from the DNA. The sample lists more than 400,000 clones; roughly 87% were seen once. Germline V gene data show CDR1 as MDHEN and CDR2 as SYDVKM. The junction had 6 bases not matched to a gene; V was cut back by 8 bases and J by 5 bases. The CDR3 spans 13 residues.

The sequencing input was PBMCs or T cells enriched from blood (not recorded which). This TCR derives from a woman under 30 who had recovered from COVID-19. The chain couples TRBV28 to TRBJ2-7, with 10 positions matching TRBD1. The CDR3 DNA sequence: TGTGCCAGCCTGGACAGGGGGTATAACGAGCAGTACTTC. Protein product: CASLDRGYNEQYF.